This T cell receptor (beta chain) stems from a study of PD-1 blockade in classical Hodgkin lymphoma. Overall study results and limits: A significant rise in TCR diversity was seen by C4D1 for CD4+ cells but not for CD8+ cells. Complete responders matched newly diagnosed patients in baseline diversity. Healthy donors were reported to have higher baseline TCR diversity than newly diagnosed patients.

Details on this clone: The target antigen is unknown.

All patients relapsed after autologous stem cell transplantation, and brentuximab vedotin exposure varied. Germline V gene lookup returns CDR1 LGHNT and CDR2 FRNRAP. Trimming cost V 3 bases and J 0 bases, with 5 bases left between them. The CDR3 totals 13 residues. Clones were read by immunoSEQ multiplex PCR, and TCRdb kept only the in-frame ones, dropping some. Of some 64,000 clones listed, approximately 89% are singletons. The sample in question was peripheral blood mononuclear cells (PBMCs), obtained at baseline. The V and J genes are TRBV12-5 and TRBJ1-1; D call uncertain. This receptor was taken from a human donor with classical Hodgkin lymphoma. The CDR3 sequence is CASGLNLNTEAFF. In DNA, the CDR3 is TGTGCTAGTGGTTTAAACTTGAACACTGAAGCTTTCTTT.